The clone carrying this TCR beta chain has ten or more counts. The data were taken from a study of T-cell reconstitution after alpha-beta-depleted transplantation in children. The CDR3 consists of 15 residues. Germline CDR1 and CDR2: SNHLY and FYNNEI. The trim removed 1 base at V and 3 bases at J, leaving 4 bases unmatched. Unique molecular identifiers tagged the TCRbeta library. TCRdb ran MiXCR on the PCR reads and lists one entry per CDR3 protein. Among roughly 170,000 distinct CDR3 sequences listed, about 6.4% were seen once. The receptor comes from a human donor who donated a stem cell graft to a child with Wiskott-Aldrich syndrome. The chain employs TRBV2 and TRBJ2-5, with 8 bases that match TRBD1. Sample: PBMCs from the stem cell graft donor, taken from the stem cell graft. This CDR3 reads CASSEVRGPEETQYF. DNA for the CDR3: TGTGCCAGCAGTGAAGTCAGGGGGCCAGAAGAGACCCAGTACTTC. Using reference TRBV2 and TRBJ2-5 for the parts outside the CDR3, the full variable domain is EPEVTQTPSHQVTQMGQEVILRCVPISNHLYFYWYRQILGQKVEFLVSFYNNEISEKSEIFDDQFSVERPDGSNFTLKIRSTKLEDSAMYFCASSEVRGPEETQYFGPGTRLLVL.